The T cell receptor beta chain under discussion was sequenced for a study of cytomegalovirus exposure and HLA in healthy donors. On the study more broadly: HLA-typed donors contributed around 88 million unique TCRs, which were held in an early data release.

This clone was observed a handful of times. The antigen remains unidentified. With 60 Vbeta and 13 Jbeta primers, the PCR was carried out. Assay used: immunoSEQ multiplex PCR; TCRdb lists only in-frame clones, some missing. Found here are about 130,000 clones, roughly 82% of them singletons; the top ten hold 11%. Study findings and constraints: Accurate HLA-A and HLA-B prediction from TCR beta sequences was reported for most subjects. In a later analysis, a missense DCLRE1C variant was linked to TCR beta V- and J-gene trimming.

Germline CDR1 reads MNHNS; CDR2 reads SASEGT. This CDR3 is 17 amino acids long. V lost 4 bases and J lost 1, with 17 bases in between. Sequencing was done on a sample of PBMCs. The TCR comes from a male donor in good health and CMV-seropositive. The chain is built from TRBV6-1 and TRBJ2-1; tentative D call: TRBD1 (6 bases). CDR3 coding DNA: TGTGCCAGCAGTGGCTTGTTCGGGCAGGGGTCCTACAATGAGCAGTTCTTC. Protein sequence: CASSGLFGQGSYNEQFF.